The 24 T cell receptor beta chains in this list originate from one sample, sequenced in a study of T cells in Graves' hyperthyroidism and ophthalmopathy. RNA transcripts yielded amplified TCR beta CDR3 regions. A first-round RT-PCR of the TCR CDR3 used the HTBI primer set. In TCRdb, the multiplex PCR reads were re-called with MiXCR into one record per CDR3 protein. The data show under 300,000 distinct CDR3 sequences, about 14% seen once. Sequences were obtained from blood. The source is a woman in her thirties with Graves' hyperthyroidism that later progressed to Graves' ophthalmopathy.

This clonotype was recorded at least ten times. The chain joins TRBV28 to TRBJ2-7; D not resolved. The CDR3 sequence is 14 residues long. Germline V gene sequence: CDR1 MDHEN, CDR2 SYDVKM. The ends were cut back, 5 bases at V and 3 bases at J, with 14 bases in the middle. In nucleotides, the CDR3 is TGTGCCAGCAGTCCCCGTTCCGGCCTCTACGAGCAGTACTTC. Protein sequence: CASSPRSGLYEQYF.

This clonotype was seen at least ten times. The chain combines TRBV7-8 with TRBJ2-7; tentative D call: TRBD2 (5 bases). V was clipped by 5 bases and J by 6 bases, with 11 bases between them. The CDR3 has 12 amino acids. Germline values: CDR1 SGHVS, CDR2 FQNEAQ. The CDR3 nucleotides are TGTGCCAGCAGCACCACTAGAATCGAGCAGTACTTC. It is translated as CASSTTRIEQYF.

This clonotype was recorded at least ten times. The J gene is TRBJ1-2, the V gene TRBV30, with D unresolved. This CDR3 spans 13 amino acids. Germline CDR1 reads GTSNPN; CDR2 reads SVGIG (reference sequence). The V end lost 1 base, the J end lost 4 bases, and 10 bases lay between the germline ends. The CDR3 sequence is CAWSATGIYGYTF. The CDR3 region has the DNA TGTGCCTGGAGTGCGACGGGAATCTATGGCTACACCTTC.

This clonotype appeared many times. V usage is TRBV6-2 or TRBV6-3 and J usage is TRBJ2-7, with unresolved D. With 8 bases removed from V and 3 bases from J, the gap between germline ends came to 20 bases. The length of the CDR3 is 15 residues. Germline assignment: CDR1 MNHEY and CDR2 SVGEGT. The CDR3 nucleotides read TGTGCCAGCTCGGACGGGCCTAATACCGTCTACGAGCAGTACTTC. Translating it yields CASSDGPNTVYEQYF.

The table lists this clonotype with a few counts. This sequence joins TRBV19 and TRBJ1-2, with 7 bases aligning to TRBD1. The CDR3 contains 11 residues. The V gene's germline CDR1 is LNHDA and CDR2 SQIVND (reference sequence). CDR3: CGTGRQGGYTF. Here the CDR3 DNA reads TGTGGAACGGGCCGACAGGGCGGCTACACCTTC.

This clonotype was found many times. The rearrangement links TRBV2 to TRBJ2-2; D unresolved. The CDR3 is 15 amino acids. CDR1 is SNHLY and CDR2 is FYNNEI in the germline V gene. The ends were cut back, 5 bases at V and 0 bases at J, with 10 bases in the middle. The CDR3 here is CASSPLSTNTGELFF. In DNA, the CDR3 is TGTGCCAGCAGTCCGCTGTCCACGAACACCGGGGAGCTGTTTTTT.

This clonotype turned up a few times. This may be a read error, as it is one base from a much larger clone. This chain links TRBV30 with TRBJ1-1; D not certain. Germline loops: CDR1 GTSNPN, CDR2 SVGIG (reference sequence). CDR3 size: 14 residues. This chain's CDR3 is CARSVGATVTEAFF. The CDR3 DNA reads as TGTGCCCGGAGTGTTGGAGCAACGGTCACTGAAGCTTTCTTT.

This clonotype was counted at least ten times. V gene TRBV6-1 combines with J gene TRBJ2-5; the D gene is possibly TRBD2 (6 bases). V was shortened by 5 bases and J by 5 bases, with 18 bases between the two germline ends. The CDR3 spans 15 residues. Germline-derived CDR1 and CDR2 are MNHNS and SASEGT. CDR3 nucleotides: TGTGCCAGCAGTCCCCGACCCGGGGGTGGGGAGACCCAGTACTTC. Translation: CASSPRPGGGETQYF.

A note on this clonotype: A much larger clone differs from this one at a single base, so this may be a read error. The CDR3 nucleotides read TGTGCCAGCAGTTGTAGCGGGCCTCACAATGAGCAGTTCTTC. Translation gives CASSCSGPHNEQFF. This sequence joins TRBV6-4 and TRBJ2-1, with 7 bases that match TRBD2. This CDR3 comprises 14 residues. Germline V gives CDR1 MRHNA, CDR2 SNTAGT. V was pared by 5 bases and J by 5 bases, with 6 bases of the junction left unmatched.

This clonotype occurred a few times. This may be a read error: a much more frequent sequence differs by one nucleotide. In nucleotides, the CDR3 is TGTGCCAGCAGTCATCAACCGACATTGATGAACACTGAAGCTTTCTTT. Translating it yields CASSHQPTLMNTEAFF. The chain has TRBV6-1 and TRBJ1-1; D is undetermined. This CDR3 region has 16 residues. Germline CDR1 and CDR2: MNHNS and SASEGT. The ends were cut back, 5 bases at V and 0 bases at J, with 16 bases in the middle.

This clonotype was counted many times. V usage is TRBV28 and J usage is TRBJ1-6; D possibly corresponds to TRBD1 (5 bases). CDR1 MDHEN and CDR2 SYDVKM come from the germline V gene. The CDR3 runs to 16 residues. Between the trimmed V and J ends, which lost 6 bases and 0 bases, there was a span of 12 bases. CDR3 bases: TGTGCCAGCAGGGGGGACGGGAGCTCCTATAATTCACCCCTCCACTTT. Its protein is CASRGDGSSYNSPLHF.

About this clonotype: This may be a read error: a much more frequent sequence differs by one nucleotide. V and J are TRBV20-1 and TRBJ2-4, with 8 nucleotides matching TRBD1. The J call may be incorrect, as the DNA end agrees better with TRBJ2-1. The germline gives CDR1 DFQATT, CDR2 SNEGSKA (reference sequence). The CDR3 totals 15 residues. CDR3 in amino acids: CTHGPQGAGEDIQFF. CDR3 coding DNA: TGCACCCACGGCCCGCAGGGGGCGGGCGAGGACATTCAGTTCTTC.

There are many counts of this clonotype. This sequence joins TRBV18 and TRBJ1-1; 7 bases are shared with TRBD1. Unmatched junction bases numbered 5, after V lost 4 bases and J lost 3 bases. The CDR3 is 14 residues long. The germline CDR1 and CDR2 sequences are KGHSH and LQKENI. CDR3 nucleotides: TGTGCCAGCTCACGGAACAGGGGCGACACTGAAGCTTTCTTT. It encodes CASSRNRGDTEAFF.

The chain combines TRBV5-1 with TRBJ2-3, with 7 bases identical to TRBD2. The V gene's germline CDR1 is SGHRS and CDR2 YFSETQ. V lost 0 bases, J lost 2 bases, and 6 bases stayed unmatched. The CDR3 has 16 amino acids. CDR3 bases: TGCGCCAGCAGCTTGGTGCGAGCGGGAAACACAGATACGCAGTATTTT. It translates to CASSLVRAGNTDTQYF.

This clonotype was seen repeatedly, ten times or more. The genes are TRBV19 and TRBJ2-7, with D unresolved. The CDR3 contains 15 residues. CDR1 LNHDA and CDR2 SQIVND come from the germline V gene (reference sequence). Trimming cost V 0 bases and J 4 bases, with 13 bases left between them. For the CDR3, the DNA is TGTGCCAGTAGTATAGATAGCACAGCTTATTACGAGCAGTACTTC. It codes for CASSIDSTAYYEQYF.

Many counts were recorded for this clonotype. V is TRBV6-2 or TRBV6-3 and J is TRBJ2-1, with D hard to call. The CDR3 loop spans 14 amino acids. Looked up from germline, CDR1 is MNHEY and CDR2 is SVGEGT. Trimming cost V 2 bases and J 4 bases, with 9 bases left between them. The CDR3 sequence: CASSYMDQYNEQFF. The CDR3 bases are TGTGCCAGCAGTTACATGGACCAGTACAATGAGCAGTTCTTC.

In its sample, this clonotype was seen a few times. The chain employs TRBV19 and TRBJ2-5; tentative D call: TRBD1 (6 bases). This CDR3 is 15 amino acids long. V was clipped by 3 bases and J by 4 bases, with 15 bases between them. In germline, CDR1 is LNHDA, CDR2 SQIVND (reference sequence). The CDR3 is CASSMGSGVPETQYF. CDR3 sequence (DNA): TGTGCCAGTAGTATGGGGTCAGGGGTTCCAGAGACCCAGTACTTC.

This clonotype was found many times. V is TRBV20-1 and J is TRBJ2-2; 10 positions match TRBD2. Germline CDR1 and CDR2: DFQATT and SNEGSKA (reference sequence). After removal of 1 base from V and 7 bases from J, the junction contained 9 bases not matched to a gene. The CDR3 runs to 16 residues. DNA for the CDR3: TGCAGTGCTAGAGGGTCTAGCGGGAGCGCCGGCGGGGAGCTGTTTTTT. It yields the protein CSARGSSGSAGGELFF.

As for this clonotype: A much bigger clone sits one base away, suggesting this may be a read error. The chain employs TRBV27 and TRBJ2-1; no definite D call. CDR1 is MNHEY and CDR2 is SMNVEV in the germline V gene (reference sequence). This CDR3 comprises 15 residues. Trimming took 10 bases from V and 9 from J, leaving 25 bases between them. The CDR3 protein is CATSPEDRIYSEQFF. The CDR3 coding sequence is TGTGCCACCTCCCCAGAAGACCGGATTTACTCTGAGCAGTTCTTC.

This clonotype was observed many times. The CDR3 nucleotides read TGTGCCAGCAGCTCGGCTGATTACAATGAGCAGTTCTTC. Encoded protein: CASSSADYNEQFF. The chain has TRBV13 and TRBJ2-1; D remains unclear. V was cut by 4 bases and J by 4 bases, with 8 bases left in between. Germline lookup yields CDR1 PRHDT and CDR2 FYEKMQ (reference sequence). This CDR3 is 13 amino acids long.

This clonotype was detected many times. The rearrangement joins TRBV3-1 to TRBJ1-5; TRBD1 agrees at 8 bases. CDR3 length: 14 residues. Looked up from germline, CDR1 is LGHDT and CDR2 is YNNKEL (reference sequence). After removal of 6 bases from V and 4 bases from J, the junction contained 5 bases not matched to a gene. CDR3 sequence (DNA): TGTGCCAGCAGTCCCCGGGACAGGAATCAGCCCCAGCATTTT. Its translation: CASSPRDRNQPQHF.

This clonotype was counted at least ten times. The rearrangement joins TRBV20-1 to TRBJ2-7; 12 nucleotides align to TRBD2. CDR3 length equals 14 residues. V was clipped by 3 bases and J by 7 bases; unmatched bases: 7. Germline V lookup: CDR1 DFQATT, CDR2 SNEGSKA (reference sequence). CDR3: CSASSGTSGQEQYF. The CDR3 nucleotides are TGCAGTGCTAGTTCCGGGACTAGCGGGCAGGAGCAGTACTTC.

This clonotype was counted many times. The chain carries TRBV18 and TRBJ2-3, with D tentatively TRBD1 or TRBD2 (5 bases each). Per the germline V gene, CDR1 is KGHSH and CDR2 is LQKENI. This CDR3 contains 13 residues. V was cut by 6 bases and J by 6 bases, with 13 bases left in between. The CDR3, as DNA: TGTGCCAGCTCTGATCGGGACCGGGATACGCAGTATTTT. Protein sequence: CASSDRDRDTQYF.

This clonotype was picked up many times. The chain has TRBV27 and TRBJ2-1; the match to TRBD2 covers 10 bases. The CDR3 contains 16 residues. V was pared by 2 bases and J by 6 bases, with 7 bases of the junction left unmatched. The germline CDR1 and CDR2 sequences are MNHEY and SMNVEV (reference sequence). CDR3 in amino acids: CASSLAPSGSGNEQFF. The DNA for the CDR3 is TGTGCCAGCAGTTTAGCTCCTAGCGGGAGTGGCAATGAGCAGTTCTTC.